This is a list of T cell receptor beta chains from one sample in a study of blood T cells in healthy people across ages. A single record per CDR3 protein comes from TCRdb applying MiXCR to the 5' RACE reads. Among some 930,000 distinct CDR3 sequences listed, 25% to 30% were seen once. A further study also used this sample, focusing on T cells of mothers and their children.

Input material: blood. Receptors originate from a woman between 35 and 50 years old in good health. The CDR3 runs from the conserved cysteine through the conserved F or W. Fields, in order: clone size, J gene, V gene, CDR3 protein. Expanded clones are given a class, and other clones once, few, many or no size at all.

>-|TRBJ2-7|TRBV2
CASSELAGGPYEQYF
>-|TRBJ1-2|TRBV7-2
CASSLATIGYTF
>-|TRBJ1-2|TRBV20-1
CSAGGHSYGYTF
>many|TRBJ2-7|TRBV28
CASHVGLAGYEQYF
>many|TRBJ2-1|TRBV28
CASSLGLVSSYNEQFF
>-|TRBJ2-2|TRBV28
CASNPPQKTGELFF
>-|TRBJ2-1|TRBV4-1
CASRGAGGINEQFF
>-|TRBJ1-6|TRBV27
CASSFRDSPLHF
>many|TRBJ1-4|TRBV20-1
CSATGAEGREKLFF
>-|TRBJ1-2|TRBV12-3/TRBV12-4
CASRFDRKHGYTF
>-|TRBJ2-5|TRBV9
CASSPGTSNQETPYF
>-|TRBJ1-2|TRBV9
CASSRSGSATGYTF
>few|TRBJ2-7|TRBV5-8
CASSASGLYEQYF
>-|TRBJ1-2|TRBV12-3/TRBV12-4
CASTQGDSNYGYTF
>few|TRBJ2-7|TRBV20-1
CSARDPLERDYEQYF
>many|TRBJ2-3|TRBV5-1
CASSLGGLTLGDTQYF
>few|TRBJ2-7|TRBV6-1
CASSESPAGVYEQYF
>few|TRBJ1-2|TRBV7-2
CASSLGLTGGNYSYTF
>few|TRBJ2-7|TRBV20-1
CSARTGIYEQYF
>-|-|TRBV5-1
CASSEQTSGNEQYF
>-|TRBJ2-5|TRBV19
CASKGGAGSEETHYF
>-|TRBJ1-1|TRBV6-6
CASSCEGGLTEAFF
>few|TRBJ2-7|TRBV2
CASRDQGREQYF
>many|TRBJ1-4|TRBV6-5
CASSLYRPTNEKLFF
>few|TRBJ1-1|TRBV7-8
CASNYREGNTEAFF
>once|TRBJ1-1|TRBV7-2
CASIIKTANTEAFF
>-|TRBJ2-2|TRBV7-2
CASSLGRDRGYNTGELFF
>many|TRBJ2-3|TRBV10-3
CATSFRDTQYF
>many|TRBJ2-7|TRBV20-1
CSARVDSHEQYF
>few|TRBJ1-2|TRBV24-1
CATSYTGEGYTF
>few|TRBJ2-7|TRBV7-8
CASSLAEAGGDYEQYF
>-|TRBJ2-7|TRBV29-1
CSVERTGGPEQYF
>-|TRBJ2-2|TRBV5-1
CASSPLLAGPTGELFF
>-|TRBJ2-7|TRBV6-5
CASTLDRTGNYEQHF
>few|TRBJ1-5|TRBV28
CASSLLRDNQPQHF
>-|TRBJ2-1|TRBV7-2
CASSEQVSSYNEQFF
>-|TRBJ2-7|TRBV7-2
CASSLARPDYEQYF
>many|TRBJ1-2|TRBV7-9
CASSLEGGLNYGYTF
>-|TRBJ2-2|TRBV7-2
CASSLSGGASSGELFF
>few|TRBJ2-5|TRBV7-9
CASSFLLAGLQETQYF
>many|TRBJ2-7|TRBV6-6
CASSYDGGGEQYF
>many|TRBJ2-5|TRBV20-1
CSAGGGGDPNRRTQYF
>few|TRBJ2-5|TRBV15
CATSRPPRGVETQYF
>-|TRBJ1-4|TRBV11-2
CASSLGPGTGYEKLFF
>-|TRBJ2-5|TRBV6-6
CASSYGGGAGEQYF
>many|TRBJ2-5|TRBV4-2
CASSQDQGLRETQYF
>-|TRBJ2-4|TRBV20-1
CSARGTTYKQYF
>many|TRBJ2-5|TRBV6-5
CASSYSGGRETQYF
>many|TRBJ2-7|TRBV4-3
CASSQDWGPPGDEQYF
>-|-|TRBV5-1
CASSLVTGPTPYEQYF
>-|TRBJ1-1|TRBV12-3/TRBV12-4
CASSFRDVNTEAFF
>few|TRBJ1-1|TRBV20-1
CSARSLRAGRWNTEAFF
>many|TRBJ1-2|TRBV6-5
CASSYGTAPNYGYTF
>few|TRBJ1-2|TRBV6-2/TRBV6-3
CASSYKPGGASTGGYTF